Listed here is a single TCR beta chain. Its target antigen remains unknown. It has no much larger one-base neighbor in the sample; base qualities were not kept. The source of the sample is a study of cytomegalovirus exposure and HLA in healthy donors (dated by TCRdb to about 2017). About the study as a whole: According to an earlier analysis of 587 of the donors, about 179 million T cells yielded some 120 million unique TCR beta sequences and about 300 Gb of sequence data. Approximately 300 gigabases of sequencing data and around 80 million unique TCR sequences made up an early release that covered roughly 670 HLA-typed donors. Of the 398 genotyped donors, approximately 83% fell in the genetic ancestry cluster associated with self-reported Caucasian donors. The study aimed to test whether signatures of past pathogen exposure could be identified by cataloging public T cell receptors. The study profiled the T cell repertoires of hundreds of subjects by immunosequencing and related them to cytomegalovirus serostatus. In addition to the first cohort of 666 subjects, a separate validation cohort of 120 different subjects was used. The study combined high-throughput TCR immunosequencing, statistical association of individual TCRs with disease status, and machine learning to predict cytomegalovirus infection status. To study patterns of TCR occurrence, a later analysis re-analyzed previously published TCR beta repertoires from hundreds of donors and added high-resolution HLA genotyping. The later analysis used no new phenotypic data to find candidate immune exposures, relying instead on TCR beta sequences and their occurrence across donors. An earlier analysis of 500 to 750 of the donors applied high-throughput TCR beta sequencing to assess whether each TCR beta V gene segment acted as functional or pseudogenic. Alongside the repertoire data, information on donor age, sex, ethnicity and CMV serostatus was compiled. Genome-wide SNP genotypes for about 65% of the 666 donors were used in a later genetic analysis, which treated that subset as a discovery cohort. All discovery cohort repertoires had been generated using a single sequencing platform. Both class I and class II loci were covered by HLA typing, at four-digit resolution. Typing coverage differed by locus: A, B, C, DRB1 and DQB1 were typed in about 620-640 donors, DQA1 in around 500, DPA1 in some 570, and DPB1 in approximately 450. About five DR-DQ haplotypes were treated as single units for association and clustering because of strong linkage in the cohort. On average, 235,054 unique TCR beta nucleotide sequences were sequenced per donor among about 400 genotyped donors of the cohort, with 15% to 20% of those sequences being non-productive.

The cohort was made up of hundreds of healthy bone marrow donors. At the time of sampling, all cohort members were nominally healthy, though unrecorded immune exposures were likely present. The donor tested CMV seronegative, placing the donor among the 350 or so seronegative members of the cohort. A peripheral blood sample was collected from each donor, and TCR beta sequencing was performed on peripheral blood mononuclear cells. The Qiagen DNeasy Blood Extraction Kit was used to extract genomic DNA from the blood cell samples. The receptor library was made with the immunoSEQ multiplex PCR assay. The multiplex PCR relied on a mix of 60 forward primers for TCR Vbeta segments and 13 reverse primers for TCR Jbeta segments. The CDR3 region of rearranged TCR beta genes was amplified from genomic DNA by a multiplex PCR assay. The amplified TCR beta libraries were sequenced on the Illumina HiSeq System as 87-base-pair reads. Processing in the source paper ran as follows. In a later analysis, tens of millions of unique TCR beta chains were counted across the roughly 670 repertoires, and approximately 9.9 million of these chains were shared by at least two donors. A nearest-neighbor algorithm error-corrected the raw reads and collapsed the reads into unique sequences, merging closely related sequences to remove PCR and sequencing errors. V, D and J gene segments were assigned by aligning CDR3 sequences to IMGT reference sequences. For a sequence to be retained, a match of at least six nucleotides to both a V gene segment and a J gene segment was required. Rearrangements were called productive when the CDR3 lacked stop codons and stayed in frame with V and J; all others were non-productive. CDR3 was defined by IMGT convention, running from the second conserved V-encoded cysteine to the conserved J-encoded phenylalanine. The earlier analysis of roughly 590 of the donors excluded sequences that lacked an unambiguous match to a single V gene segment. In an earlier analysis of roughly 600 of the donors, a V segment was called functional when productive rearrangements were above 56.7%, and segregating when the standard deviation between donors exceeded 5%. To diagnose cytomegalovirus status from the catalog of TCR beta chain sequences, a statistical classification framework was built. A later analysis assigned V and J genes by comparing TCR nucleotide sequences with IMGT/GENE-DB human TR gene sequences. In a later analysis, CDR3 sequences and most-parsimonious VDJ recombination scenarios were assigned using the TCRdist pipeline. In a later analysis, every TCR beta chain was defined by the combination of its CDR3 amino acid sequence and its V-gene family, and reads without a unique V-gene family were dropped. To address suspected cross-contamination and a sequencing artifact, a later analysis removed a few hundred highly shared, low-generation-probability nucleotide sequences. In a later analysis, a clonal expansion index was calculated for each public chain from normalized within-repertoire ranks of inferred template counts. In a later analysis, generation probabilities were computed with a VDJ recombination model fitted to out-of-frame rearrangements, and the resulting probabilities were checked against IGoR. A later analysis scored TCR-TCR, TCR-HLA and TCR-CMV co-occurrence with hypergeometric tests, applying a repertoire-size bias correction to TCR pairs. A later analysis estimated false discovery rates by permuting HLA or CMV assignments 20 times. In a later analysis, co-occurring TCRs were grouped using DBSCAN, with TCRdist sequence similarity added in when clustering inside HLA-allele-positive subsets. Repertoires with fewer than 30,000 or more than 120,000 public chains were left out of co-occurrence clustering, as were a few repertoires with anomalous nucleotide sharing. The table comes from immuneACCESS by way of TCRdb, which keeps in-frame sequences with V and J called. Part of the clones is missing from these tables; in studies checked, under half for an unresolved V gene and the rest for unknown reasons. Clonal size and the V and J genes are those of that table, whereas D and trimming came from the DNA. Present in this sample are a few hundred thousand clones, 60% to 80% of which were seen just once. Under 3% of the sample is in the top ten clones.

Deletion took 6 bases off V and 0 bases off J, with a span of 7 bases between the germline ends. The CDR3 measures 13 amino acids from cysteine to phenylalanine. Here the CDR3 DNA is all that survives: 39 bases in frame from base 1. CDR1 and CDR2, looked up from the germline V gene, are ENHRY and SYGVKD. The paper as a whole reports these results and caveats: Only TCR beta chains were sequenced in this cohort, and the absence of alpha or paired-chain data limited detectable features. A group of highly shared sequence variants was considered likely to be a technical artifact of the sequencing pipeline. In a later analysis, several top co-occurrence clusters were reported to appear linked to parvovirus B19, influenza, CMV and Epstein-Barr virus. The only immune exposure information available for the cohort was CMV serostatus. Because HLA typing was missing for some donors at each locus, association tests included only the typed subset. A later genetic analysis reported fewer N-insertions in productive TCRs among donors in an Asian-associated ancestry cluster than the roughly 640-donor mean. Because counts were too low, around 18 rarely observed V segments, including chromosome 9 orphons, were left out of the earlier analysis of 500 to 650 of the donors. Compared with equally common non-associated chains, HLA-associated TCR beta chains in a later analysis were more clonally expanded and had lower generation probabilities. The classifier was reported to diagnose cytomegalovirus status with high specificity and sensitivity in both the original cohort and the validation cohort. Correlated functional status among segregating V segments might be attributable to linkage disequilibrium, but an unknown experimental factor could not be ruled out. A total of 150 to 200 TCR beta chains were listed by the study as associated with cytomegalovirus. A later genetic analysis associated a missense DCLRE1C variant with V-gene and J-gene trimming of TCR beta chains, and an independent cohort replicated the association. A further reported finding was that TCR beta sequences accurately predicted the HLA-A and HLA-B alleles for most subjects in the first cohort. When HLA alleles, especially DR and DQ, strongly co-occurred, TCR associations were difficult to assign to individual alleles. Some IMGT-functional V segments, including TRBV6-2 and TRBV6-3, could not be distinguished by the 87-base-pair reads and were therefore excluded. The authors suggested that the approach could potentially be generalized to other disease states and immunological phenotypes. A few of the identified cytomegalovirus-associated TCR beta chains were confirmed in vitro to be specific for cytomegalovirus antigens. In an earlier analysis of about 600 of the donors, most TCR beta V segments appeared in productive rearrangements about 87% or about 30% of the time, broadly matching IMGT annotations. While some public TCRs were present in many individuals, most TCR sequences turned up only very rarely across donors. In a later analysis, 16,951 TCR beta sequences were associated with specific HLA alleles at a false discovery rate of 0.05. According to a later analysis, most CMV-associated TCR beta chains appeared to be HLA-restricted, and the HLA associations seemed to be driven largely by CMV exposure. A later analysis found that TCR association rates varied across HLA loci, with DRB1 alleles showing the most associated TCRs and HLA-C alleles the fewest. Sequencing depth was assumed to be roughly uniform across donors in the presence/absence analyses, though that assumption may not hold.

The chain joins TRBV10-3 to TRBJ2-3; no D gene is confidently identified. This sequence was found in a woman aged 25 to 45 in good health and CMV-seronegative. Material for sequencing was PBMCs. The CDR3 sequence is CAIRTESTDTQYF. Read as DNA, the sequence is TGTGCCATCAGGACGGAGAGCACAGATACGCAGTATTTT.